This T cell receptor beta chain was captured in a study of blood T cell repertoires in COVID-19. Study details: COVID-19 samples collected from the United States, Italy and Spain covered acute and convalescent phases. Sample material is recorded as cDNA or gDNA derived from T cells, B-cell-depleted T cells, or PBMCs.

Enrollment of patients from Seattle took place during active infection, with longitudinal follow-up. This CDR3 contains 14 residues. In the original processing: Researchers report that nucleated cell counts were estimated from reference gene primer amplification. Using immunoSEQ multiplex PCR, the repertoire was profiled, and TCRdb retains in-frame clones only, with some absent. V and J calls and clone size follow that table, whereas D and trimming were derived from the DNA. The table records approximately 170,000 clones, 86% of them present only once. The source of this sequence is a woman in her fifties or sixties with COVID-19, enrolled during active disease. This chain links TRBV21-1 with TRBJ2-7; the D call of TRBD2 is as the table states it, not checked on the DNA. TRBV21-1 is deemed a pseudogene. Input material: peripheral blood. The CDR3, as DNA: TGTGCCAGCAGCAACTGGAACGCACTAGTGGAGCAGTACTTC. Translated, it gives CASSNWNALVEQYF.